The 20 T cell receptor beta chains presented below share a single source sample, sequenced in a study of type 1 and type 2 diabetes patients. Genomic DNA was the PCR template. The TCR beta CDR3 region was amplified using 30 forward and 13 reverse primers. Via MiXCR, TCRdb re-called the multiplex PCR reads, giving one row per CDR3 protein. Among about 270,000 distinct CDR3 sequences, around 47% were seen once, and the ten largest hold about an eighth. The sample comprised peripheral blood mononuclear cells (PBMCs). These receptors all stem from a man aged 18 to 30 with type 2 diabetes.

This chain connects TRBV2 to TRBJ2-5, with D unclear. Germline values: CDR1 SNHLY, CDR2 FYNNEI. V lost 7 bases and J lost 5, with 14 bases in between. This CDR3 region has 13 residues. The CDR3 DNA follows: TGTGCCAGCACACTCCTCGGCCGTGAGACCCAGTACTTC. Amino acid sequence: CASTLLGRETQYF.

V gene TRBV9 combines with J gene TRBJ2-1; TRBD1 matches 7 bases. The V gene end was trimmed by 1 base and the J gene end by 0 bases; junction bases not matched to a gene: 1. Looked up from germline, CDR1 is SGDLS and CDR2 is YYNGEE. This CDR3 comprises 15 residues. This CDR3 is CASSVRDSSYNEQFF. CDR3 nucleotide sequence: TGTGCCAGCAGCGTACGGGACAGCTCCTACAATGAGCAGTTCTTC.

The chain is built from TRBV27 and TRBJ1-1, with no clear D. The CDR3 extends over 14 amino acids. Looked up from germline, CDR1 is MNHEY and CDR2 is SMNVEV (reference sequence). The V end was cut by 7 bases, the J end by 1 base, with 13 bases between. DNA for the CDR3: TGTGCCAGCACCCCAGGCACCCCGAACACTGAAGCTTTCTTT. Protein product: CASTPGTPNTEAFF.

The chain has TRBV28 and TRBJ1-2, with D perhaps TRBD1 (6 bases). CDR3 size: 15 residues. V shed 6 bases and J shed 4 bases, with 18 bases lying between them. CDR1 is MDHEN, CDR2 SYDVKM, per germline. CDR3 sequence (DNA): TGTGCCAGCAGGCGGGACAACCGCCGAGGCTATGGCTACACCTTC. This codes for CASRRDNRRGYGYTF.

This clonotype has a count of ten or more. Here the CDR3 DNA reads TGTGCCTGGAGTGCGGGACAGGGAAATGAAAAACTGTTTTTT. It specifies CAWSAGQGNEKLFF. V usage is TRBV30 and J usage is TRBJ1-4, with 9 bases fitting TRBD1. CDR1 is GTSNPN and CDR2 is SVGIG in the germline V gene (reference sequence). The CDR3 is 14 amino acids. The J segment lost 5 bases and the V segment lost 1 base, leaving 2 bases of the junction unmatched.

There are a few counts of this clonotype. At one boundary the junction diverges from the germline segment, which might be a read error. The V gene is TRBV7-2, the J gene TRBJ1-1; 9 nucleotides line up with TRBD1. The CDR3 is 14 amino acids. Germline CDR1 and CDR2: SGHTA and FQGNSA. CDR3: CASSPTGTGNEAFF. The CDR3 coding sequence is TGCGCCAGCAGCCCAACCGGGACAGGGAATGAAGCTTTCTTT.

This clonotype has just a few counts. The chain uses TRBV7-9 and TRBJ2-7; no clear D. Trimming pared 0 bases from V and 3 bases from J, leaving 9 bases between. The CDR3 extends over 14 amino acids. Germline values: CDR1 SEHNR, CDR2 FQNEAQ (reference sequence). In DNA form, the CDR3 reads TGTGCCAGCAGCTTAGCATCCCGACGCTACGAGCAGTACTTC. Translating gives CASSLASRRYEQYF.

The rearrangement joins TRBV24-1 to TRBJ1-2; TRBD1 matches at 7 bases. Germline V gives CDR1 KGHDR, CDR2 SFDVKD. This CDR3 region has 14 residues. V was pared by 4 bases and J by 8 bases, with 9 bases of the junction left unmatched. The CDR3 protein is CATSETGQAHGYTF. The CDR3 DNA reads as TGTGCCACCAGTGAAACAGGACAGGCACACGGCTACACCTTC.

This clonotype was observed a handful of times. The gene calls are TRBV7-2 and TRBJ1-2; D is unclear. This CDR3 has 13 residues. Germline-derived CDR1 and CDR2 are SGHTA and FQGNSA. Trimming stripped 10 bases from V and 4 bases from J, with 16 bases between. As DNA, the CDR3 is TGTGCCACCGCCCCGCTCAATCGCTATGGCTACACCTTC. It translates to CATAPLNRYGYTF.

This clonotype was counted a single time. The CDR3 spells CASSPAGGRFGETQYF. The CDR3 DNA follows: TGTGCCAGCAGCCCAGCGGGGGGGCGATTCGGGGAGACCCAGTACTTC. The chain recombines TRBV7-2 with TRBJ2-5, with 10 bases matching TRBD2. The length of the CDR3 is 16 residues. Germline V gene lookup returns CDR1 SGHTA and CDR2 FQGNSA. Germline trimming cut 5 bases from V and 5 bases from J; bases unmatched to any gene: 11. The complete variable domain, with remaining parts taken from reference TRBV7-2 and TRBJ2-5, reads GAGVSQSPSNKVTEKGKDVELRCDPISGHTALYWYRQSLGQGLEFLIYFQGNSAPDKSGLPSDRFSAERTGGSVSTLTIQRTQQEDSAVYLCASSPAGGRFGETQYFGPGTRLLVL.

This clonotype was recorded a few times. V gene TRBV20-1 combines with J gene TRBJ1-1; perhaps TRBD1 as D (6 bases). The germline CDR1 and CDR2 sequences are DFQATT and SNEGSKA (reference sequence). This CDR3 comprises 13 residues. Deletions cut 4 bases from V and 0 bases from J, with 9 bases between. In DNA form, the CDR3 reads TGCAGTGCTAAGACAGGTTTGAACACTGAAGCTTTCTTT. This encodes CSAKTGLNTEAFF.

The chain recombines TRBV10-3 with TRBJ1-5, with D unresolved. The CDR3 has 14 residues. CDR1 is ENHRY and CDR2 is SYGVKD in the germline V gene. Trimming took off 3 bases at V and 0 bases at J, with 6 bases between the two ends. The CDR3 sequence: CAISDRTSNQPQHF. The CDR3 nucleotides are TGTGCCATCAGTGACAGAACTAGCAATCAGCCCCAGCATTTT.

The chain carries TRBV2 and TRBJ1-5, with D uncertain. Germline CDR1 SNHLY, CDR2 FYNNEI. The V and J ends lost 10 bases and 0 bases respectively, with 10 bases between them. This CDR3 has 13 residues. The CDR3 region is CATKGYSNQPQHF. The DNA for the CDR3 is TGTGCCACGAAGGGATATAGCAATCAGCCCCAGCATTTT. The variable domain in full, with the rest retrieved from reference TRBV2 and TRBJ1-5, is EPEVTQTPSHQVTQMGQEVILRCVPISNHLYFYWYRQILGQKVEFLVSFYNNEISEKSEIFDDQFSVERPDGSNFTLKIRSTKLEDSAMYFCATKGYSNQPQHFGDGTRLSIL.

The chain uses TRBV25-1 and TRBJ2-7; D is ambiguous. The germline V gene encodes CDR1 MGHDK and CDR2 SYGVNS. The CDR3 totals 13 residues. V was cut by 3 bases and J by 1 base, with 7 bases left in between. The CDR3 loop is CASSDSWSYEQYF. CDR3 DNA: TGTGCCAGCAGTGATTCCTGGTCCTACGAGCAGTACTTC.

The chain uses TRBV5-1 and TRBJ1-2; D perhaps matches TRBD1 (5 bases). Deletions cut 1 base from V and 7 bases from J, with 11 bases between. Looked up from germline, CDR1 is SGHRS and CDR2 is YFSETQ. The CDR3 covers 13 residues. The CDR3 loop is CASSLYGGRGYTF. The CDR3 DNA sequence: TGCGCCAGCAGCTTGTATGGGGGACGTGGCTACACCTTC.

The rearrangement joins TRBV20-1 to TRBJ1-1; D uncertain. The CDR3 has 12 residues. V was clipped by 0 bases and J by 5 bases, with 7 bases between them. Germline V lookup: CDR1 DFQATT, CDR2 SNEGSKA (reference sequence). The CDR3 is CSARDGRTEAFF. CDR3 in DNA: TGCAGTGCTAGAGACGGGCGTACTGAAGCTTTCTTT.

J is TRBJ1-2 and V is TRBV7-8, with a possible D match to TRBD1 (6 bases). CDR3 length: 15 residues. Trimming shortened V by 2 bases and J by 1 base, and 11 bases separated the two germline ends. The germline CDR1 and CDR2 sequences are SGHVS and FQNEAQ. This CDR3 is CASSLNAGDNYGYTF. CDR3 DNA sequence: TGTGCCAGCAGCTTAAATGCAGGGGATAACTATGGCTACACCTTC.

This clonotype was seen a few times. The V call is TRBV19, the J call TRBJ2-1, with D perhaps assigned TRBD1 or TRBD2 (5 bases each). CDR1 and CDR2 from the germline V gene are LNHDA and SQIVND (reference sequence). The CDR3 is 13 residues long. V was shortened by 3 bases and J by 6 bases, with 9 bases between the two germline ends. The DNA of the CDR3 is TGTGCCAGTAGTATCGGGGCCAGCAATGAGCAGTTCTTC. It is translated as CASSIGASNEQFF.

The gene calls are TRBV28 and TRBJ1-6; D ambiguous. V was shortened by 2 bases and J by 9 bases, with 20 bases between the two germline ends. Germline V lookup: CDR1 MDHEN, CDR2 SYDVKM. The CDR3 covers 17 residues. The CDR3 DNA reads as TGTGCCAGCAGTTTAGTAGACCCCGGGATACGAGGTTCACCCCTCCACTTT. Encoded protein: CASSLVDPGIRGSPLHF.

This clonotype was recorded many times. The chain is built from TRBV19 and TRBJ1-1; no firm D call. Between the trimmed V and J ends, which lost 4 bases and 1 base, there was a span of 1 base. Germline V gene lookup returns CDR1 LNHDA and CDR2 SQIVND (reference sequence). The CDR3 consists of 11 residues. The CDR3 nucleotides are TGTGCCAGTAGTAAGAACACTGAAGCTTTCTTT. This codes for CASSKNTEAFF.